This record looks at one T cell receptor (beta chain) sequence and its context. Antigen specificity is unknown. This sample is part of a study of blood T cells in healthy people across ages. Using a J-beta primer mix together with a sample-barcoded 5' primer, a second PCR was run for roughly 7 to 11 cycles. TCRdb redid the calling of the 5' RACE reads with MiXCR, one entry per CDR3 protein. Of 700,000 or so distinct CDR3 sequences listed, around two fifths are singletons. Germline CDR1 SGHRS, CDR2 YFSETQ. V was trimmed by 0 bases and J by 1 base, leaving 10 bases between them. The CDR3 is 15 amino acids. Study-level findings and limits: It was the long-lived donors that had more naive CD4+ cells and higher diversity than aged donors.

Total RNA extracted from each sample amounted to at least 6 micrograms. The chain employs TRBV5-1 and TRBJ2-5; a weak D match, TRBD1 (5 bases). Sequencing used blood. The clonotype comes from a man older than 75 in good health. The CDR3 region has the DNA TGCGCCAGCAGCTTGGCGGACATCGTCCAAGAGACCCAGTACTTC. Translation: CASSLADIVQETQYF.